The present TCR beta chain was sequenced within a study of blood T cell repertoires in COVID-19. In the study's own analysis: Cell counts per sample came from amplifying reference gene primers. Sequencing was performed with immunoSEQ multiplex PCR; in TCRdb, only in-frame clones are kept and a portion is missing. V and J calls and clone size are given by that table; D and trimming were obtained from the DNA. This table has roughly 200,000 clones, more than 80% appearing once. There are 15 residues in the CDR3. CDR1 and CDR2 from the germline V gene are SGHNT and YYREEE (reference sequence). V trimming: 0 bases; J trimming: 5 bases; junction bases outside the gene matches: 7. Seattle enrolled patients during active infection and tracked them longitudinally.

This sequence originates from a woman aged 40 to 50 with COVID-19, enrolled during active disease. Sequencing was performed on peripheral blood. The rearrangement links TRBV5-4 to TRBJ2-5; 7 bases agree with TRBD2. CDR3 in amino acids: CASSLGGRVEETQYF. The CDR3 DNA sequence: TGTGCCAGCAGCTTGGGCGGGAGAGTAGAGGAGACCCAGTACTTC.